Each of the 18 T cell receptor beta chains below was sequenced from the same sample in a study of CD8 T cells in ankylosing spondylitis. MiXCR was run by TCRdb on the 5' RACE reads, yielding one entry per CDR3 protein. Counted here are about 160,000 distinct CDR3 sequences, around 17% occurring once; the ten biggest clones make up about 8.3%. The material sequenced was blood, either unsorted or a sorted T cell fraction (not recorded which). All receptors derive from a male donor with ankylosing spondylitis or in good health (not recorded which).

The chain recombines TRBV7-2 with TRBJ1-1; D gene unclear. In germline, CDR1 is SGHTA, CDR2 FQGNSA. The V and J ends lost 4 bases and 4 bases respectively, with 10 bases between them. This CDR3 contains 13 residues. CDR3 sequence reads: CASSSGQSTEAFF. CDR3 DNA sequence: TGTGCCAGCAGCTCGGGCCAGAGCACTGAAGCTTTCTTT. The full variable domain, completed using reference TRBV7-2 and TRBJ1-1, is GAGVSQSPSNKVTEKGKDVELRCDPISGHTALYWYRQSLGQGLEFLIYFQGNSAPDKSGLPSDRFSAERTGGSVSTLTIQRTQQEDSAVYLCASSSGQSTEAFFGQGTRLTVV.

This clonotype was seen a few times. The genes are TRBV5-1 and TRBJ1-1; possibly TRBD1 for D (6 bases). Trimming stripped 1 base from V and 3 bases from J, with 7 bases between. Germline V lookup: CDR1 SGHRS, CDR2 YFSETQ. The CDR3 has 13 residues. The CDR3 DNA reads TGCGCCAGCAGCTTGAAGGGGGACACTGAAGCTTTCTTT. Residues: CASSLKGDTEAFF.

This clonotype was observed a few times. The chain couples TRBV27 to TRBJ1-2, with D perhaps matching TRBD1 (5 bases). The germline V and J ends were trimmed by 5 bases and 6 bases, with 16 bases remaining between them. Germline V gene lookup returns CDR1 MNHEY and CDR2 SMNVEV (reference sequence). The CDR3 runs 14 residues. The CDR3 here is CASSPQSGRNGYTF. As DNA, the CDR3 is TGTGCCAGCAGTCCCCAATCAGGGCGGAATGGCTACACCTTC.

The sample holds many counts of this clonotype. The J gene is TRBJ1-1, the V gene TRBV27; D is perhaps TRBD1 (5 bases). Trimming stripped 5 bases from V and 3 bases from J, with 22 bases between. The CDR3 sequence is 17 residues long. Germline CDR1 MNHEY, CDR2 SMNVEV (reference sequence). The CDR3 nucleotides read TGTGCCAGCAGTCTCCTCCGGGACGCCTTGGGAGACACTGAAGCTTTCTTT. Protein product: CASSLLRDALGDTEAFF.

This clonotype has at least ten counts. V and J are TRBV20-1 and TRBJ2-3; D not resolved. With 5 bases removed from V and 0 bases from J, the gap between germline ends came to 12 bases. Looked up from germline, CDR1 is DFQATT and CDR2 is SNEGSKA (reference sequence). The CDR3 runs 14 residues. CDR3 bases: TGCAGTGCTGCTTTAGAGCGTAGCACAGATACGCAGTATTTT. This sequence encodes CSAALERSTDTQYF.

This clonotype was picked up many times. The CDR3 DNA reads as TGTGCCTGGAGTACAGACAGGGGTTCTGGGGAGACCCAGTACTTC. Protein sequence: CAWSTDRGSGETQYF. The gene calls are TRBV30 and TRBJ2-5; 8 bases agree with TRBD1. V dropped 2 bases and J dropped 5; count of bases not matched to a gene: 10. CDR3 length equals 15 residues. CDR1 GTSNPN and CDR2 SVGIG come from the germline V gene (reference sequence).

There are a few counts of this clonotype. This chain joins TRBV6-1 and TRBJ1-6; TRBD1 is a possible D gene (5 bases). Germline V gene data show CDR1 as MNHNS and CDR2 as SASEGT. V lost 8 bases and J lost 8, with 13 bases in between. The CDR3 is made up of 13 amino acids. This CDR3 reads CASGGERDSPLHF. The CDR3 DNA reads TGTGCCAGCGGGGGGGAACGGGATTCACCCCTCCACTTT.

This clonotype was seen many times. V is TRBV20-1 and J is TRBJ2-3; the D call may be TRBD1 or TRBD2 (5 bases each). CDR3 length equals 11 residues. The V gene's germline CDR1 is DFQATT and CDR2 SNEGSKA (reference sequence). Trimming removed 7 bases at V and 2 bases at J, with 7 bases between. CDR3 protein: CSGGTTDTQYF. CDR3 coding DNA: TGCAGTGGGGGGACCACAGATACGCAGTATTTT.

This clonotype has a count of ten or more. The chain uses TRBV20-1 and TRBJ1-6; TRBD1 is a possible D gene (5 bases). V was clipped by 3 bases and J by 7 bases, with 16 bases between them. This CDR3 region has 15 residues. Germline V CDR1 and CDR2: DFQATT, SNEGSKA (reference sequence). CDR3 sequence (DNA): TGCAGTGCTAGGATGGCGGGGGTAGACAATTCACCCCTCCACTTT. It translates to CSARMAGVDNSPLHF.

The chain couples TRBV12-3 or TRBV12-4 to TRBJ2-3; D is unclear. The CDR3 is 15 amino acids. V was pared by 4 bases and J by 0 bases, with 11 bases between. Here the CDR3 reads CASSSRWASTDTQYF. The DNA for the CDR3 is TGTGCCAGCAGTTCCCGTTGGGCTAGCACAGATACGCAGTATTTT.

This clonotype was detected many times. The V gene is TRBV20-1, the J gene TRBJ1-1; D is undetermined. Germline CDR1 is DFQATT and CDR2 is SNEGSKA (reference sequence). The CDR3 is made up of 13 amino acids. Trimming took off 1 base at V and 1 base at J, with 7 bases between the two ends. CDR3 nucleotides: TGCAGTGCTAGAGCCGGGCAGAACACTGAAGCTTTCTTT. Amino acid sequence: CSARAGQNTEAFF.

This clonotype has only a few counts. This sequence joins TRBV5-6 and TRBJ1-2; D may be TRBD1 (6 bases). V lost 0 bases and J lost 4, with 10 bases in between. This CDR3 has 14 amino acids. Germline CDR1 reads SGHDT; CDR2 reads YYEEEE. The CDR3 is CASSLEGTLYGYTF. CDR3 nucleotide sequence: TGTGCCAGCAGCTTGGAGGGGACACTCTATGGCTACACCTTC.

This clonotype was counted at least ten times. This sequence joins TRBV6-4 and TRBJ2-1; 11 bases map to TRBD1. The CDR3 is made up of 15 amino acids. From germline, CDR1 is MRHNA and CDR2 SNTAGT. With 4 bases clipped from V and 3 bases from J, the junction kept 2 bases outside the gene matches. The CDR3 bases are TGTGCCAGCAGTGCCGGGACAGGGGGCTACAATGAGCAGTTCTTC. This translates into CASSAGTGGYNEQFF.

This clonotype has a handful of counts. The chain links TRBV11-2 to TRBJ2-7; D perhaps matches TRBD2 (6 bases). The V end lost 5 bases, the J end lost 1 base, and 6 bases lay between the germline ends. The CDR3 loop spans 12 amino acids. Germline V gives CDR1 SGHAT, CDR2 FQNNGV. The CDR3 sequence: CASSGTSYEQYF. CDR3 sequence (DNA): TGTGCCAGCAGCGGGACTTCCTACGAGCAGTACTTC. Looking up the rest from reference TRBV11-2 and TRBJ2-7 gives the full variable domain: EAGVAQSPRYKIIEKRQSVAFWCNPISGHATLYWYQQILGQGPKLLIQFQNNGVVDDSQLPKDRFSAERLKGVDSTLKIQPAKLEDSAVYLCASSGTSYEQYFGPGTRLTVT.

There are many counts of this clonotype. The chain couples TRBV5-1 to TRBJ2-1, with 7 positions matching TRBD2. Trimming took 1 base from V and 7 from J; bases not matched to a gene: 11. The CDR3 has 16 residues. Looked up from germline, CDR1 is SGHRS and CDR2 is YFSETQ. The CDR3 region is CASSLFGLAAGNEQFF. The CDR3, as DNA: TGCGCCAGCAGCTTGTTTGGGCTAGCGGCGGGAAATGAGCAGTTCTTC. Looking up the rest from reference TRBV5-1 and TRBJ2-1 gives the full variable domain: KAGVTQTPRYLIKTRGQQVTLSCSPISGHRSVSWYQQTPGQGLQFLFEYFSETQRNKGNFPGRFSGRQFSNSRSEMNVSTLELGDSALYLCASSLFGLAAGNEQFFGPGTRLTVL.

V gene TRBV7-3 combines with J gene TRBJ2-1, with a weak D call TRBD1 (5 bases). The V end lost 5 bases, the J end lost 1 base, and 15 bases lay between the germline ends. This CDR3 is 16 amino acids long. CDR1 and CDR2 from the germline V gene are SGHTA and FQGTGA. For the CDR3, the DNA is TGTGCCAGCAGCGGACAAGGGCCTGGGTCCTACAATGAGCAGTTCTTC. Encoded protein: CASSGQGPGSYNEQFF. The whole variable domain, remainder taken from reference TRBV7-3 and TRBJ2-1, is GAGVSQTPSNKVTEKGKYVELRCDPISGHTALYWYRQSLGQGPEFLIYFQGTGAADDSGLPNDRFFAVRPEGSVSTLKIQRTERGDSAVYLCASSGQGPGSYNEQFFGPGTRLTVL.

This clonotype was found many times. The rearrangement joins TRBV19 to TRBJ2-7; 7 positions match TRBD2. The length of the CDR3 is 15 residues. Trimming removed 1 base from V and 6 bases from J; junction bases left unmatched: 9. Germline V gives CDR1 LNHDA, CDR2 SQIVND (reference sequence). CDR3 sequence (DNA): TGTGCCAGTAGTATAGTACCCAGCGGGGCGCTCGAGCAGTACTTC. This gives the protein CASSIVPSGALEQYF. Full variable domain (outside the CDR3, taken from reference TRBV19 and TRBJ2-7): DGGITQSPKYLFRKEGQNVTLSCEQNLNHDAMYWYRQDPGQGLRLIYYSQIVNDFQKGDIAEGYSVSREKKESFPLTVTSAQKNPTAFYLCASSIVPSGALEQYFGPGTRLTVT.

This clonotype occurred many times. The chain recombines TRBV20-1 with TRBJ1-1; D not resolved. Germline V gene lookup returns CDR1 DFQATT and CDR2 SNEGSKA (reference sequence). This CDR3 spans 12 amino acids. V was cut by 6 bases and J by 0 bases, with 8 bases left in between. The CDR3 here is CSATPMNTEAFF. CDR3 bases: TGCAGTGCCACACCTATGAACACTGAAGCTTTCTTT.